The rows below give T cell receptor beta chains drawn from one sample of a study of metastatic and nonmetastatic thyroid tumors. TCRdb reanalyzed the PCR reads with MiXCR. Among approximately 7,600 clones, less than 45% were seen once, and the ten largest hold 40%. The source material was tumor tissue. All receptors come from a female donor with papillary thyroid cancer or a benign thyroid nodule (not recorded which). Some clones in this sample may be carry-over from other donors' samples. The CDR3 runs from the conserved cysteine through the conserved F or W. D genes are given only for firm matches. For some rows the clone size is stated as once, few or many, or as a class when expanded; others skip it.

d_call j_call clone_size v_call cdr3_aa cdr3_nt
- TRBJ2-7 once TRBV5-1 CASSLGQEMYEQYF TGCGCCAGCAGCTTGGGACAGGAAATGTACGAGCAGTACTTC
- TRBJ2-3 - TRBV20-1 CSARDMATQYF TGCAGTGCTAGAGATATGGCGACGCAGTATTTT
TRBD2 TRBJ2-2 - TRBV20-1 CSAQQFASGLTGELFF TGCAGTGCCCAGCAGTTCGCTAGCGGGCTCACCGGGGAGCTGTTTTTT
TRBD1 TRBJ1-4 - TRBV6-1 CASVEGQFNEKLFF TGTGCCAGCGTGGAGGGACAGTTTAATGAAAAACTGTTTTTT
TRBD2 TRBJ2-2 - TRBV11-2 CASSLSWVSGRGVTGELFF TGTGCCAGCAGCTTATCTTGGGTTAGCGGGAGAGGGGTCACCGGGGAGCTGTTTTTT
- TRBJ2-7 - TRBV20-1 CSGTAPLECYEQYF TGCAGTGGGACAGCCCCCCTAGAGTGCTACGAGCAGTACTTC
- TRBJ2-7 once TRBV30 CAWSVLLDYEQYF TGTGCCTGGAGTGTCTTACTAGATTACGAGCAGTACTTC
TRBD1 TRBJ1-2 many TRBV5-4 CASSSRTGGYGYTF TGTGCCAGCAGCTCTCGGACAGGGGGCTATGGCTACACCTTC
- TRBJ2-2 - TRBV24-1 CATSDPPGGGETGELFF TGTGCCACCAGTGATCCCCCGGGCGGGGGCGAGACCGGGGAGCTGTTTTTT
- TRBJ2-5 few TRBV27 CASSGASGETQYF TGTGCCAGCAGTGGGGCGTCAGGAGAGACCCAGTACTTC